The sequence of this TCR beta chain was determined in a study of OX40 agonist ivuxolimab in advanced cancers. TCRdb's copy holds only in-frame clones and misses some; the assay was immunoSEQ multiplex PCR. The sample lists some 51,000 clones, about 90% occurring once. CDR3 length: 15 amino acids. Germline V lookup: CDR1 MNHNY, CDR2 SVGAGI (reference sequence). Sample: CD4+ or CD8+ T cells sorted from blood, taken in a trial of the OX40 agonist ivuxolimab. This TCR came from an adult with an advanced solid tumor such as melanoma, head and neck, liver or kidney cancer. The rearrangement joins TRBV6-6 to TRBJ2-5, with D unclear. Near its end, the DNA agrees better with TRBJ2-7, so the J call may be wrong. The CDR3 DNA reads TGTGCCAGCAGTTACTCGATCGCAGTTACCTACGAGCAGTACTTC. This translates into CASSYSIAVTYEQYF.